The 12 T cell receptor beta chains in this list originate from one sample, sequenced in a study of a mutant IDH1 vaccine in newly diagnosed glioma (dated by TCRdb to the early 2020s). The meaning of the sample's time point label: baseline, week 1 (first vaccination visit). The treatment or condition label of this sample denotes: pre-vaccination baseline after standard-of-care therapy. Libraries came from the immunoSEQ multiplex PCR assay. TCRdb limited this immuneACCESS table to in-frame rearrangements with V and J called. A share of clones is missing; checked studies link under half to unresolved V genes, and the rest is unexplained. The sample yields about 88,000 clones; over 70% were counted once. The ten largest clones take up about 5.2% of the sample. Specimen: PBMCs, collected from a glioma patient treated with radiotherapy, temozolomide or both. These receptors all stem from a man in his forties or fifties with glioma. Some clones in this sample may be carry-over from other donors' samples.

This clone was seen only once. The chain has TRBV5-1 and TRBJ1-2; D remains ambiguous. This CDR3 spans 14 amino acids. Germline V CDR1 and CDR2: SGHRS, YFSETQ. Trimming pared 0 bases from V and 2 bases from J, leaving 8 bases between. CDR3 coding DNA: TGCGCCAGCAGCTTGGTCGGTGGGAACTATGGCTACACCTTC. The encoded protein is CASSLVGGNYGYTF.

The gene calls are TRBV5-6 and TRBJ1-6, with unresolved D. This CDR3 contains 13 residues. Germline V lookup: CDR1 SGHDT, CDR2 YYEEEE. Trimming stripped 2 bases from V and 9 bases from J, with 9 bases between. The CDR3 nucleotides read TGTGCCAGCAGCTTAACAGAAAGTTCACCCCTCCACTTT. This encodes CASSLTESSPLHF.

The CDR3 reads CASSVRGGDGTSRTGELFF. In DNA form, the CDR3 reads TGTGCCAGCAGCGTGCGGGGAGGGGACGGAACATCACGAACCGGGGAGCTGTTTTTT. This chain links TRBV9 with TRBJ2-2, with 7 bases aligning to TRBD2. Per the germline V gene, CDR1 is SGDLS and CDR2 is YYNGEE. Trimming cost V 2 bases and J 5 bases; bases outside gene matches: 18. This CDR3 comprises 19 residues.

The chain uses TRBV11-2 and TRBJ1-2; 8 nucleotides align to TRBD1. The ends lost 1 base at V and 4 bases at J; junction bases unmatched: 8. This CDR3 is 16 amino acids long. In germline, CDR1 is SGHAT, CDR2 FQNNGV. CDR3 amino acids: CASSLVGQGPLYGYTF. CDR3 nucleotides: TGTGCCAGCAGCTTAGTAGGACAGGGCCCACTCTATGGCTACACCTTC.

In the case of this clone: Germline and junction disagree at one end, which may indicate a read error. The CDR3 DNA follows: TGCGCCAGCAGCTTGGCGGGACAGGGTCCCCCCCACTTT. Translated, it gives CASSLAGQGPPHF. The J gene is TRBJ1-6, the V gene TRBV5-1; 9 bases map to TRBD1. This CDR3 region has 13 residues. Per germline, CDR1 SGHRS and CDR2 YFSETQ.

The chain is built from TRBV7-9 and TRBJ2-3, with unresolved D. The CDR3 has 13 residues. V lost 5 bases, J lost 4 bases, and 10 bases lay in between. Per germline, CDR1 SEHNR and CDR2 FQNEAQ (reference sequence). CDR3 bases: TGTGCCAGCAGCCCCCGGCGCCCAGATACGCAGTATTTT. It translates to CASSPRRPDTQYF.

The V and J genes are TRBV25-1 and TRBJ2-3, with TRBD1 as a possible D gene (7 bases). The ends were cut back, 6 bases at V and 6 bases at J, with 19 bases in the middle. Germline V gene data show CDR1 as MGHDK and CDR2 as SYGVNS. This CDR3 has 15 residues. For the CDR3, the DNA is TGTGCCAGCAGAGGGTTGACAGGGCGGGGTGATACGCAGTATTTT. Encoded protein: CASRGLTGRGDTQYF. The whole variable domain, remainder taken from reference TRBV25-1 and TRBJ2-3, is EADIYQTPRYLVIGTGKKITLECSQTMGHDKMYWYQQDPGMELHLIHYSYGVNSTEKGDLSSESTVSRIRTEHFPLTLESARPSHTSQYLCASRGLTGRGDTQYFGPGTRLTVL.

The chain recombines TRBV18 with TRBJ1-1; a possible D gene is TRBD1 (5 bases). The germline gives CDR1 KGHSH, CDR2 LQKENI. V lost 6 bases and J 1 base, leaving 12 bases between the germline ends. CDR3 size: 14 residues. The CDR3: CASSDTGGNTEAFF. CDR3 nucleotide sequence: TGTGCCAGCTCCGACACGGGGGGGAACACTGAAGCTTTCTTT.

J is TRBJ1-1 and V is TRBV7-9, with D maybe TRBD1 (5 bases). The CDR3 extends over 14 amino acids. CDR1 and CDR2 from the germline V gene are SEHNR and FQNEAQ (reference sequence). Trimming cost V 6 bases and J 2 bases, with 13 bases left between them. The chain's CDR3 is CASRPGTGNTEAFF. In DNA form, the CDR3 reads TGTGCCAGCAGACCTGGGACGGGAAACACTGAAGCTTTCTTT. The full variable domain, with the rest looked up from reference TRBV7-9 and TRBJ1-1, is DTGVSQNPRHKITKRGQNVTFRCDPISEHNRLYWYRQTLGQGPEFLTYFQNEAQLEKSRLLSDRFSAERPKGSFSTLEIQRTEQGDSAMYLCASRPGTGNTEAFFGQGTRLTVV.

The CDR3 reads CASSFGGTRQETQYF. The CDR3 DNA is TGTGCCAGCAGCTTCGGCGGAACCCGCCAAGAGACCCAGTACTTC. The gene calls are TRBV7-2 and TRBJ2-5; D is unclear. The CDR3 totals 15 residues. Germline V gene data show CDR1 as SGHTA and CDR2 as FQGNSA. Trimming removed 3 bases at V and 1 base at J, with 12 bases between.

The genes are TRBV27 and TRBJ1-5; D is undetermined. Germline V gene sequence: CDR1 MNHEY, CDR2 SMNVEV (reference sequence). V was cut by 5 bases and J by 4 bases, with 12 bases left in between. The CDR3 extends over 14 amino acids. The CDR3 DNA reads as TGTGCCAGCAGTCCGGGCCCCGATAATCAGCCCCAGCATTTT. This encodes CASSPGPDNQPQHF.

This chain connects TRBV5-1 to TRBJ1-1; TRBD1 might be the D (6 bases). The germline V and J ends were trimmed by 1 base and 4 bases, with 11 bases remaining between them. Germline V lookup: CDR1 SGHRS, CDR2 YFSETQ. The CDR3 is made up of 14 amino acids. CDR3 coding DNA: TGCGCCAGCAGCTTGTTGGGGGCTTCCACTGAAGCTTTCTTT. It translates to CASSLLGASTEAFF.